This T cell receptor (beta chain) was sequenced in a study of OX40 agonist ivuxolimab in advanced cancers. Whole-study context: Head and neck, renal cell, melanoma or hepatocellular carcinoma were the cancers that dose-escalation patients had. Enrollees could have had prior anti-PD-1, anti-PD-L1 or anti-CTLA-4 therapy, which approximately 38% had received. Whole-study findings and limits: Clonal expansion in partial responders at 0.1-3.0 mg/kg ranked among the lowest. Both CD4+ and CD8+ T cell populations in blood had undergone clonal expansion by week 6 at 0.1 to 3.0 mg/kg.

The CDR3 contains 12 residues. Germline CDR1 is ENHRY and CDR2 is SYGVKD. V was pared by 3 bases and J by 9 bases, with 10 bases between. On this clone itself: Its antigen is as yet unknown.

Using immunoSEQ multiplex PCR, the repertoire was profiled, and TCRdb retains in-frame clones only, with some absent. The sample has 100,000 to 120,000 clones; approximately 89% are singletons. This receptor was taken from an adult with an advanced solid tumor such as melanoma, head and neck, liver or kidney cancer. The V call is TRBV10-3, the J call TRBJ2-3; D unresolved. Here the sequenced sample was CD4+ or CD8+ T cells sorted from blood, taken in a trial of the OX40 agonist ivuxolimab. The CDR3 DNA reads TGTGCCATCAGTGATTCATCAAGGACGCAGTATTTT. The encoded protein is CAISDSSRTQYF.